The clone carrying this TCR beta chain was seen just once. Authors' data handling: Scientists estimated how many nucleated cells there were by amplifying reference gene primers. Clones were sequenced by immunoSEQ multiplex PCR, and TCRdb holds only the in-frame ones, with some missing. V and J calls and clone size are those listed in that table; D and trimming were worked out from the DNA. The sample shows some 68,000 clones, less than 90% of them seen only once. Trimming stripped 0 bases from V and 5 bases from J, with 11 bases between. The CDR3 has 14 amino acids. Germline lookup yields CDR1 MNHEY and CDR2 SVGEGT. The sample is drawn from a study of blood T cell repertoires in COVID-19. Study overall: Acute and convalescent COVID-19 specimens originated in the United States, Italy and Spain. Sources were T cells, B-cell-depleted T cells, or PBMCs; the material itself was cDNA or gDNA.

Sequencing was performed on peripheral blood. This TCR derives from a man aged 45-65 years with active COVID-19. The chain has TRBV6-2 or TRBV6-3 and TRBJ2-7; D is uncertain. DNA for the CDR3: TGTGCCAGCAGTTACTCGGCTAGGAACCACGAGCAGTACTTC. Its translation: CASSYSARNHEQYF.